A selection of T cell receptor beta chains follows, all from one sample in a study of T cells after somatic rescue of genetic block. TCRdb's table, derived via immunoSEQ multiplex PCR, lists solely in-frame clones and lacks some. The sample carries 70,000 to 95,000 clones, around 90% recorded once. Sequencing was done on a sample of peripheral blood mononuclear cells (PBMCs). All receptors come from a woman aged 18-35 years. Both conserved end residues are part of each CDR3. A D gene is named only where the DNA matches it firmly. Part of the rows lack a size; the others show once, few, many or a class for expanded clones.

d_call j_call v_call clone_size cdr3_nt cdr3_aa
. TRBJ1-2 TRBV18 . TGTGCCAGCTCACCACCGCTCAGGGGTTCTGGCTACACCTTC CASSPPLRGSGYTF
. TRBJ1-1 TRBV9 . TGTGCCAGCAGCGTAGGGGTAGCGAACACTGAAGCTTTCTTT CASSVGVANTEAFF
. TRBJ2-3 TRBV27 once TGTGCCAGCAGTTTAAACCAGAGGTTGCGTGGCACAGATACGCAGTATTTT CASSLNQRLRGTDTQYF
. TRBJ2-1 TRBV19 . TGTGCCAGTAGCAGTACGACCTACAATGAGCAGTTCTTC CASSSTTYNEQFF
TRBD1 TRBJ2-5 TRBV18 . TGTGCCAGCTCGCCCCCCGGGGGACAGGGGTTGGAGACCCAGTACTTC CASSPPGGQGLETQYF
TRBD1 TRBJ2-7 TRBV9 . TGTGCCAGCAGCGCCGCGGGACAGGGGACTTACGAGCAGTACTTC CASSAAGQGTYEQYF
. TRBJ1-2 TRBV21-1 . TGTGCCAGCAGGCTAACAGGGTTCCATGGCTACACCTTC CASRLTGFHGYTF
. TRBJ2-5 TRBV27 . TGTGCCAGCAGTTTACCCCCCGAGGGGGGCAGGGAGACCCAGTACTTC CASSLPPEGGRETQYF
TRBD2 TRBJ2-7 TRBV7-8 . TGTGCCAGCAGCTTGGAGACTAGCGGGAGGGGGAGCTCCTACGAGCAGTACTTC CASSLETSGRGSSYEQYF
. TRBJ2-3 TRBV28 . TGTGCCAGCAGTTTAGACCCCATAGGGGCAGATACGCAGTATTTT CASSLDPIGADTQYF
. TRBJ1-5 TRBV5-8 . TGTGCCAGCTCCCCGGGTCTTGAGGCCCAGCCCCAGCATTTT CASSPGLEAQPQHF
. TRBJ2-1 TRBV4-3 . TGCGCCAGCAGCTCCGGGACCCCCAGCTCCTACAATGAGCAGTTCTTC CASSSGTPSSYNEQFF
TRBD1 TRBJ1-2 TRBV19 . TGTGCCAGTTCGAGGACAGGGGTCTACACCTTC CASSRTGVYTF
. TRBJ1-5 TRBV9 . TGTGCCAGCAGCGTCGGAACAGGACCCAATCAGCCCCAGCATTTT CASSVGTGPNQPQHF
TRBD2 TRBJ2-3 TRBV9 . TGTGCCAGCAGCGGAAGCGGGAGCTCAGATACGCAGTATTTT CASSGSGSSDTQYF
. TRBJ2-7 TRBV7-7 . TGTGCTAGCAGTGAGGGGCCGGACAGCTCCTACGAGCAGTACTTC CASSEGPDSSYEQYF
. TRBJ2-7 TRBV29-1 once TGCAGCGTTGGGAGGGGAATTTCCTACGAGCAGTACTTC CSVGRGISYEQYF
TRBD1 TRBJ1-1 TRBV2 . TGTGCCAGCAGTGGACAGGGGAAGGCTGAAGCTTTCTTT CASSGQGKAEAFF
TRBD1 TRBJ2-7 TRBV29-1 . TGCAGCGTGGGGGACAGGGCGGGTCTGGGCTACGAGCAGTACTTC CSVGDRAGLGYEQYF
. TRBJ1-5 TRBV11-2 . TGTGCCAGCAGCTTAGGTGACAGGTCAACTCAGCCCCAGCATTTT CASSLGDRSTQPQHF
TRBD1 TRBJ1-2 TRBV28 . TGTGCCAGCAGTTTATACGTGCCAGGGGGTGGCTACACCTTC CASSLYVPGGGYTF
. TRBJ1-3 TRBV15 . TGTGCCACCAGTCCCCTTGGAAACACCATATATTTT CATSPLGNTIYF
TRBD2 TRBJ2-5 TRBV6-1 . TGTGCCAGCAGTGGACTAGCGGGAGGGCAAGAGACCCAGTACTTC CASSGLAGGQETQYF
TRBD1 TRBJ2-1 TRBV27 . TGTGCCAGCAGTTCCGGACAGGCCCGGGGCAATGAGCAGTTCTTC CASSSGQARGNEQFF
. TRBJ2-1 TRBV11-2 once TGTGCCAGCAGCTTAGAGAACAGGGACTATGAGCAGTTCTTC CASSLENRDYEQFF
. TRBJ1-5 TRBV28 . TGTGCCAGCAGTCCTCAAACAGGGCCTAGCAATCAGCCCCAGCATTTT CASSPQTGPSNQPQHF
. TRBJ2-7 TRBV27 . TGTGCCAGCAGTTGGGGGGCTTTGATCGGCGAGCAGTACTTC CASSWGALIGEQYF
TRBD1 TRBJ2-1 TRBV7-7 . TGTGCTAGCAGCCTGCAGGGACAGGGCTATGAGCAGTTCTTC CASSLQGQGYEQFF
TRBD2 TRBJ2-7 TRBV27 . TGTGCCAGCAGCCCCTTGGGGAGGGACTACGAGCAGTACTTC CASSPLGRDYEQYF
TRBD2 TRBJ2-3 TRBV25-1 . TGTGCCAGCAGTGATGGGGCTAGCGGGATCGGCACAGATACGCAGTATTTT CASSDGASGIGTDTQYF
TRBD2 TRBJ2-1 TRBV2 . TGTGCCAGCAGCGGACTAGTAGATGAGCAGTTCTTC CASSGLVDEQFF
. TRBJ2-1 TRBV19 . TGTGCCAGTAGTCTACAGGGATCGACCTACAATGAGCAGTTCTTC CASSLQGSTYNEQFF
TRBD2 TRBJ2-3 TRBV5-1 . TGCGCCAGCAGTAACATAGCGGGAGCCCCAGATACGCAGTATTTT CASSNIAGAPDTQYF
. TRBJ1-2 TRBV18 . TGTGCCAGCTCACGATCTCTGACGGATACTAACTATGGCTACACCTTC CASSRSLTDTNYGYTF
. TRBJ1-4 TRBV28 . TGTGCCAGCAGTAAATTACAGGGAATTGCAACTAATGAAAAACTGTTTTTT CASSKLQGIATNEKLFF
. TRBJ2-1 TRBV6-1 . TGTGCCAGCAGTTATCGTCTAGATCGGGAGCAGTTCTTC CASSYRLDREQFF
. TRBJ2-3 TRBV5-1 . TGCGCCAGCAGCTTGTTTTCCGGCACCCCAGATACGCAGTATTTT CASSLFSGTPDTQYF
. TRBJ1-5 TRBV18 few TGTGCCAGCTCACCACAAGGCCAGGGGACGGGGCAGCCCCAGCATTTT CASSPQGQGTGQPQHF
. TRBJ1-2 TRBV9 . TGTGCCAGCAGCCCCCGGGACCGCACCTATGGCTACACCTTC CASSPRDRTYGYTF
. TRBJ1-4 TRBV5-1 once TGCGCCAGCAGGGAGGGGGTAATTAATGAAAAACTGTTTTTT CASREGVINEKLFF
. TRBJ2-1 TRBV4-1 . TGCGCCAGCAGCCCCAGTCCCATAGCGGACGTCTACAATGAGCAGTTCTTC CASSPSPIADVYNEQFF
. TRBJ2-2 TRBV9 . TGTGCCAGCAGCATCAGGGACAACACCGGGGAGCTGTTTTTT CASSIRDNTGELFF
. TRBJ1-2 TRBV6-5 . TGTGCCAGCAGTGACCCTCTCGGCTACACCTTC CASSDPLGYTF
. TRBJ1-2 TRBV27 . TGTGCCAGCGGGGCCCCCCCTAGGGGCGGTGGCTACACCTTC CASGAPPRGGGYTF
TRBD1 TRBJ2-1 TRBV19 . TGTGCCACCAACGGACAGGGGGACTACAATGAGCAGTTCTTC CATNGQGDYNEQFF
. TRBJ2-7 TRBV4-2 . TGTGCCAGCAGTCCGACAGGAGGGGACGAGCAGTACTTC CASSPTGGDEQYF
TRBD1 TRBJ1-5 TRBV19 . TGTGCCAGTAGTGCCGACAGGGGCTCTCCAGGCGTCAGCAATCAGCCCCAGCATTTT CASSADRGSPGVSNQPQHF
. TRBJ1-6 TRBV9 . TGTGCCAGCAGCGCATCCAGTTCACCCCTCCACTTT CASSASSSPLHF
TRBD1 TRBJ2-7 TRBV4-1 . TGCGCCAGCGGGCCTGGACAGGGGGCTTCCTACGAGCAGTACTTC CASGPGQGASYEQYF
. TRBJ1-1 TRBV29-1 few TGCAGCGTTGCAGGGTCCACTGAAGCTTTCTTT CSVAGSTEAFF
. TRBJ2-1 TRBV7-7 . TGTGCTAGCAGCTCGGACCGACTAAATGAGCAGTTCTTC CASSSDRLNEQFF
. TRBJ2-5 TRBV27 . TGTGCCAGCAGCCCCAATCGGGGCCATGGGGAGACCCAGTACTTC CASSPNRGHGETQYF
. TRBJ2-7 TRBV5-6 . TGTGCCAGCAGGACTGGTGGTCGGGACACATCCGAATACGAGCAGTACTTC CASRTGGRDTSEYEQYF
. TRBJ2-3 TRBV10-3 . TGTGCCATCAGTGTCGCGGGGCCAGATACGCAGTATTTT CAISVAGPDTQYF
. TRBJ2-5 TRBV7-9 . TGTGCCAGCAGCGCCGGGACCCCTGGGGAGACCCAGTACTTC CASSAGTPGETQYF
. TRBJ1-5 TRBV6-1 . TGTGCCAGCAGTGAAGCGCTGGGGCAGGTCAATCAGCCCCAGCATTTT CASSEALGQVNQPQHF
. TRBJ2-2 TRBV6-4 medium-sized TGTGCCAGCAGTGAGGTCGTCGGGAGTGGCACCGGGGAGCTGTTTTTT CASSEVVGSGTGELFF
TRBD1 TRBJ1-2 TRBV7-9 . TGTGCCAGCACCCCTGAGGAGGGACAGACCTATGGCTACACCTTC CASTPEEGQTYGYTF